This T cell receptor (beta chain) was sequenced for a study of technical replicates of blood from a handful of donors. Only in-frame clones appear in the TCRdb table, and some are missing; sequencing was by immunoSEQ multiplex PCR. The sample lists 78,000 or so clones; around 91% were seen once. Trimming removed 5 bases at V and 3 bases at J, with 13 bases between. Germline CDR1 is MGHRA and CDR2 is YSYEKL. The CDR3 runs to 14 residues. The rearrangement uses TRBV4-1 and TRBJ1-1; D remains ambiguous. The receptor was derived from a human donor in good health. Sequenced: T cells isolated from PBMCs. The CDR3 region has the DNA TGCGCCAGCAGCTCCACCCGTCGGGACACTGAAGCTTTCTTT. Translating it yields CASSSTRRDTEAFF.